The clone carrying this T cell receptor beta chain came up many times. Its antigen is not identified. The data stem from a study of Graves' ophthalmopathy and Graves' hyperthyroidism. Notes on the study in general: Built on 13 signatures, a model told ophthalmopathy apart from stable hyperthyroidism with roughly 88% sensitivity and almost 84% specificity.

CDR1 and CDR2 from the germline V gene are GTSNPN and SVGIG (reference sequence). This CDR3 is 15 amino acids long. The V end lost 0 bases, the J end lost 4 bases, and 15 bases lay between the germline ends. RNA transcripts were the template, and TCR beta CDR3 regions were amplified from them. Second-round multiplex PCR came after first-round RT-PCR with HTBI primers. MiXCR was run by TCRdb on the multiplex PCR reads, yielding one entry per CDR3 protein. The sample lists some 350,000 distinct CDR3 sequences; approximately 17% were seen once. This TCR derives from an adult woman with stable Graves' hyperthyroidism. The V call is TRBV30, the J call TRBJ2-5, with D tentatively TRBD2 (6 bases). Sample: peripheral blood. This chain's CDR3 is CAWSVSGVEGETQYF. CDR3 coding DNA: TGTGCCTGGAGTGTTTCGGGGGTCGAGGGAGAGACCCAGTACTTC.